This T cell receptor (beta chain) appears in the sequencing data of a study of blood T cell repertoires in COVID-19. For the study at large: In each case, the material was cDNA or gDNA derived from T cells, B-cell-depleted T cells, or PBMCs.

TCRdb keeps only in-frame clones here, not all; method: immunoSEQ multiplex PCR. The profile covers some 400,000 clones, with approximately 92% appearing a single time and 1% to 1.3% taken by the ten largest. The CDR3 consists of 17 residues. Trimming cost V 3 bases and J 7 bases; bases outside gene matches: 16. From germline, CDR1 is MNHNS and CDR2 SASEGT. The material sequenced was PBMCs or T cells enriched from blood (not recorded which). The chain employs TRBV6-1 and TRBJ1-2; TRBD1 matches at 8 bases. The receptor's source is a young man who had recovered from COVID-19. The CDR3 spells CASSETWRGQDSGGYTF. The CDR3 DNA reads as TGTGCCAGCAGTGAGACGTGGCGGGGACAGGATTCAGGTGGCTACACCTTC.